One sample yielded the 25 T cell receptor beta chains listed below, sequenced in a study of early T cells in non-severe SARS-CoV-2 infection. TCRdb recomputed calls from the 5' RACE reads with MiXCR, one row per CDR3 protein. This table holds 95,000 to 100,000 distinct CDR3 sequences, roughly an eighth found once. Sequenced material: whole blood. The receptors come from an adult who was a healthcare worker with PCR-confirmed SARS-CoV-2 infection or an uninfected control (not recorded which).

This clonotype has just a few counts. The chain employs TRBV4-3 and TRBJ2-7; D ambiguous. Trimming pared 1 base from V and 1 base from J, leaving 11 bases between. Per the germline V gene, CDR1 is LGHNA and CDR2 is YSLEER. The CDR3 totals 15 residues. In nucleotides, the CDR3 is TGCGCCAGCAGCCAAGTACCCGGTCAGTCCTACGAGCAGTACTTC. Its protein is CASSQVPGQSYEQYF.

In its sample, this clonotype was seen a few times. The chain recombines TRBV14 with TRBJ2-7, with 8 bases aligning to TRBD2. V shed 4 bases, J shed 3 bases, and the junction held 2 bases outside the gene matches. CDR3 length: 13 residues. The V gene's germline CDR1 is SGHDN and CDR2 FVKESK. The CDR3 region has the DNA TGTGCCAGCAGCCCGGGGGGGCGCTACGAGCAGTACTTC. Translating gives CASSPGGRYEQYF.

The genes are TRBV7-2 and TRBJ2-7, with TRBD2 identical over 9 bases. The CDR3 runs 14 residues. Per the germline V gene, CDR1 is SGHTA and CDR2 is FQGNSA. J was trimmed by 4 bases and V by 5 bases; bases with no gene match: 6. This CDR3 is CASSLDSGRYEQYF. In nucleotides, the CDR3 is TGTGCCAGCAGCCTCGACAGCGGGAGGTACGAGCAGTACTTC.

This clonotype was recorded many times. J is TRBJ1-1 and V is TRBV15, with D perhaps matching TRBD1 (5 bases). Germline V gene lookup returns CDR1 LNHNV and CDR2 YYDKDF (reference sequence). The V end was cut by 1 base, the J end by 1 base, with 7 bases between. The CDR3 runs to 14 residues. The CDR3 region is CATSRADRNTEAFF. CDR3 nucleotides: TGTGCCACCAGCAGAGCCGACAGGAACACTGAAGCTTTCTTT.

This clonotype came up many times. The J gene is TRBJ2-2, the V gene TRBV28, with D possibly matching TRBD2 (6 bases). Looked up from germline, CDR1 is MDHEN and CDR2 is SYDVKM. CDR3 length: 14 amino acids. The V end lost 4 bases, the J end lost 4 bases, and 10 bases lay between the germline ends. This CDR3 reads CASSWRRGTGELFF. The CDR3 DNA is TGTGCCAGCAGTTGGCGGCGGGGCACCGGGGAGCTGTTTTTT.

The chain joins TRBV7-9 to TRBJ2-2, with 12 positions matching TRBD2. CDR1 SEHNR and CDR2 FQNEAQ come from the germline V gene (reference sequence). The CDR3 totals 18 residues. V was pared by 4 bases and J by 3 bases, with 9 bases of the junction left unmatched. The CDR3, as DNA: TGTGCCAGCAGCTCTAGCAGGACTAGCGGGACATACACCGGGGAGCTGTTTTTT. It is translated as CASSSSRTSGTYTGELFF.

V usage is TRBV7-2 and J usage is TRBJ2-3; possibly TRBD1 or TRBD2 for D (6 bases each). CDR1 and CDR2 from the germline V gene are SGHTA and FQGNSA. Trimming shortened V by 8 bases and J by 3 bases, and 15 bases separated the two germline ends. CDR3 length: 14 amino acids. DNA for the CDR3: TGTGCCAGCGGGCGTGGGGGGCGAACAGATACGCAGTATTTT. This encodes CASGRGGRTDTQYF.

The sample holds one count of this clonotype. The CDR3 end shows no conserved phenylalanine or tryptophan, and so a read error is likely. V and J are TRBV29-1 and TRBJ2-1; D not certain. The CDR3 has 13 amino acids. V was cut by 1 base and J by 1 base, with 5 bases left in between. CDR1 is SQVTM, CDR2 ANQGSEA, per germline. The DNA for the CDR3 is TGCAGCGTTGAAGCCCAGTCCTACAATGAGCAGTTCTCC. It specifies CSVEAQSYNEQFS.

This clonotype has just a few counts. V usage is TRBV28 and J usage is TRBJ1-4; the D gene is possibly TRBD1 (5 bases). CDR3 length: 20 amino acids. The germline CDR1 and CDR2 sequences are MDHEN and SYDVKM. V lost 4 bases and J 0 bases, leaving 24 bases between the germline ends. The CDR3 DNA reads TGTGCCAGCAGTTGGGACTGGCCCGCCAGCCCTTCCGCAACTAATGAAAAACTGTTTTTT. It translates to CASSWDWPASPSATNEKLFF. Looking up the rest from reference TRBV28 and TRBJ1-4 gives the full variable domain: DVKVTQSSRYLVKRTGEKVFLECVQDMDHENMFWYRQDPGLGLRLIYFSYDVKMKEKGDIPEGYSVSREKKERFSLILESASTNQTSMYLCASSWDWPASPSATNEKLFFGSGTQLSVL.

This sequence joins TRBV29-1 and TRBJ2-5; no firm D call. This CDR3 comprises 11 residues. With 6 bases removed from V and 5 bases from J, the gap between germline ends came to 10 bases. Germline V lookup: CDR1 SQVTM, CDR2 ANQGSEA. This CDR3 reads CSVVDRETQYF. The DNA for the CDR3 is TGCAGCGTCGTGGACCGGGAGACCCAGTACTTC. The full variable domain, rest sourced from reference TRBV29-1 and TRBJ2-5, is SAVISQKPSRDICQRGTSLTIQCQVDSQVTMMFWYRQQPGQSLTLIATANQGSEATYESGFVIDKFPISRPNLTFSTLTVSNMSPEDSSIYLCSVVDRETQYFGPGTRLLVL.

This clonotype was observed a few times. The chain couples TRBV19 to TRBJ2-2; maybe TRBD1 (5 bases). V lost 5 bases and J 3 bases, leaving 10 bases between the germline ends. The CDR3 has 14 residues. CDR1 and CDR2 (germline): LNHDA, SQIVND (reference sequence). CDR3 nucleotides: TGTGCCAGTAGTCAGGGTGTGGACACCGGGGAGCTGTTTTTT. Its protein is CASSQGVDTGELFF.

By share of the sample, this clonotype is medium-sized (0.01 to 0.1%). The J gene is TRBJ2-7, the V gene TRBV4-3; D uncertain. Germline CDR1 is LGHNA and CDR2 is YSLEER. The CDR3 is 15 residues long. The V gene lost 0 bases and the J gene lost 0 bases, with 9 bases spanning the gap. The CDR3 reads CASSQDPTSSYEQYF. CDR3 in DNA: TGCGCCAGCAGCCAAGATCCGACTTCCTCCTACGAGCAGTACTTC.

The chain combines TRBV29-1 with TRBJ2-2; 8 bases align to TRBD1. Germline CDR1 SQVTM, CDR2 ANQGSEA. The CDR3 totals 13 residues. V shed 4 bases, J shed 6 bases, and the junction held 4 bases outside the gene matches. The CDR3 bases are TGCAGCGTTGGGGGACAGGTCCCCGGGGAGCTGTTTTTT. This sequence encodes CSVGGQVPGELFF.

This chain uses TRBV7-2 with TRBJ1-5, with TRBD1 identical over 7 bases. Trimming removed 1 base from V and 10 bases from J; junction bases left unmatched: 10. The CDR3 covers 15 residues. Germline CDR1 SGHTA, CDR2 FQGNSA. The CDR3 sequence: CASSLVFTGVQPQHF. CDR3 nucleotide sequence: TGTGCCAGCAGCTTAGTTTTCACAGGGGTTCAACCCCAGCATTTT.

With regard to this clonotype: A read error is possible here, since a much larger clone lies one base away. The chain joins TRBV19 to TRBJ2-1; the D gene is possibly TRBD2 (7 bases). CDR3 size: 13 residues. Germline V gives CDR1 LNHDA, CDR2 SQIVND (reference sequence). DNA for the CDR3: TGTGCTACTAGGAGAGGGGGGGTAAATGAGCAGTCCTTC. Amino acid sequence: CATRRGGVNEQSF.

The J gene is TRBJ1-5, the V gene TRBV6-5; D gene ambiguous. The CDR3 covers 15 residues. The germline CDR1 and CDR2 sequences are MNHEY and SVGAGI. The ends were cut back, 0 bases at V and 0 bases at J, with 6 bases in the middle. The DNA for the CDR3 is TGTGCCAGCAGTTACTCGTTGGCTAGCAATCAGCCCCAGCATTTT. The encoded protein is CASSYSLASNQPQHF.

There are a few counts of this clonotype. The CDR3 DNA reads as TGCGCCAGCAGGCCGGAGACCGGGGAGCTGTTTTTT. Amino acids: CASRPETGELFF. The genes are TRBV5-1 and TRBJ2-2; D is unclear. Germline CDR1 is SGHRS and CDR2 is YFSETQ. The length of the CDR3 is 12 residues. V gave up 5 bases and J gave up 5 bases, with 7 bases separating them.

This clonotype was counted many times. The rearrangement links TRBV4-1 to TRBJ2-3; D gene ambiguous. CDR1 and CDR2 from the germline V gene are MGHRA and YSYEKL. The CDR3 loop spans 15 amino acids. V dropped 4 bases and J dropped 0 bases, with 11 bases sitting between them. The CDR3 DNA follows: TGCGCCAGCAGCCTCGTTGGGATGAGCACAGATACGCAGTATTTT. It is translated as CASSLVGMSTDTQYF.

This clonotype was detected a few times. The J gene is TRBJ1-2, the V gene TRBV12-3 or TRBV12-4; TRBD1 matches 9 bases. V lost 5 bases, J lost 8 bases, and 6 bases stayed unmatched. This CDR3 has 13 residues. This chain's CDR3 is CASSPDRGGGYTF. CDR3 nucleotides: TGTGCCAGCAGTCCTGACAGGGGGGGAGGCTACACCTTC.

The rearrangement uses TRBV20-1 and TRBJ2-7; 12 nucleotides line up with TRBD2. Germline V CDR1 and CDR2: DFQATT, SNEGSKA (reference sequence). The CDR3 runs to 14 residues. The V segment lost 5 bases and the J segment 2 bases; nucleotides outside the gene matches: 4. The CDR3 reads CSAPTSGGPYEQYF. DNA for the CDR3: TGCAGTGCTCCTACTAGCGGGGGGCCCTACGAGCAGTACTTC.

The chain links TRBV21-1 to TRBJ1-6; the D segment call TRBD1 is taken from the table without a DNA check. TRBV21-1 is listed as a pseudogene. The CDR3 has 15 amino acids. The CDR3 region is CASISGVTYNSPLHF. Written as DNA, the CDR3 is TGTGCCAGCATCTCAGGGGTTACCTATAATTCACCCCTCCACTTT.

J is TRBJ2-3 and V is TRBV28, with unresolved D. This CDR3 has 17 amino acids. V gave up 4 bases and J gave up 0 bases, with 17 bases separating them. From germline, CDR1 is MDHEN and CDR2 SYDVKM. CDR3 residues: CASSSRRRQKSTDTQYF. The CDR3 DNA reads as TGTGCCAGCAGTTCCCGTCGGAGACAAAAGAGCACAGATACGCAGTATTTT.

The rearrangement uses TRBV28 and TRBJ2-1; 8 positions agree with TRBD2. The CDR3 covers 15 residues. The junction had 5 bases not matched to a gene; V was cut back by 3 bases and J by 4 bases. Per the germline V gene, CDR1 is MDHEN and CDR2 is SYDVKM. The CDR3 protein is CASSFGGGLYNEQFF. The CDR3 DNA sequence: TGTGCCAGCAGTTTTGGCGGGGGGCTTTACAATGAGCAGTTCTTC.

The table lists this clonotype with a few counts. The junction and the germline gene differ at one end; a read error may be behind it. The gene calls are TRBV11-2 and TRBJ1-1; D perhaps matches TRBD1 (5 bases). The CDR3 is 13 amino acids. The germline V gene encodes CDR1 SGHAT and CDR2 FQNNGV. CDR3 nucleotides: TGTGTCAGCAGCTTAGTACTGGGACCTGAAGCTTTCTTT. Translation: CVSSLVLGPEAFF.

There are many counts of this clonotype. The V and J genes are TRBV29-1 and TRBJ1-2; D possibly corresponds to TRBD1 (6 bases). The CDR3 runs to 12 residues. In germline, CDR1 is SQVTM, CDR2 ANQGSEA. The V gene lost 3 bases and the J gene lost 6 bases, with 11 bases spanning the gap. Here the CDR3 reads CSVERNRDGYTF. In nucleotides, the CDR3 is TGCAGCGTTGAGCGAAACAGGGATGGCTACACCTTC.